Below, 26 T cell receptor beta chains from the same sample are listed, as sequenced in a study of CD8 T cells in ankylosing spondylitis. TCRdb passed the 5' RACE reads through MiXCR, listing each CDR3 protein once. Of about 170,000 distinct CDR3 sequences listed, about 18% are singletons. Sequences were obtained from blood, either unsorted or a sorted T cell fraction (not recorded which). The origin of the receptors is a male donor with ankylosing spondylitis or in good health (not recorded which).

This clonotype was recorded at least ten times. The chain joins TRBV5-1 to TRBJ1-3; D uncertain. This CDR3 is built from 14 residues. Between the trimmed V and J ends, which lost 0 bases and 0 bases, there was a span of 4 bases. Germline V gene lookup returns CDR1 SGHRS and CDR2 YFSETQ. The CDR3 here is CASSLDLSGNTIYF. The CDR3 DNA reads as TGCGCCAGCAGCTTGGACCTCTCTGGAAACACCATATATTTT.

Many counts were recorded for this clonotype. V and J are TRBV29-1 and TRBJ2-7; weak D call: TRBD2 (5 bases). Germline V gene sequence: CDR1 SQVTM, CDR2 ANQGSEA. Trimming removed 7 bases from V and 3 bases from J, with 13 bases in between. The CDR3 consists of 12 residues. The CDR3 sequence: CSAGGRSYEQYF. As DNA, the CDR3 is TGCAGCGCAGGAGGCAGAAGCTACGAGCAGTACTTC.

Many counts were recorded for this clonotype. The V and J genes are TRBV6-5 and TRBJ2-2, with 8 bases matching TRBD2. The length of the CDR3 is 15 residues. V shed 4 bases, J shed 3 bases, and the junction held 4 bases outside the gene matches. CDR1 is MNHEY and CDR2 is SVGAGI in the germline V gene. The CDR3 region has the DNA TGTGCCAGCAGTTCGGGACTAGTCGACACCGGGGAGCTGTTTTTT. This gives the protein CASSSGLVDTGELFF.

This clonotype showed up just a few times. The genes are TRBV2 and TRBJ2-2; a possible D gene is TRBD2 (5 bases). The CDR3 length is 14 residues. Per germline, CDR1 SNHLY and CDR2 FYNNEI. The V end was cut by 4 bases, the J end by 4 bases, with 10 bases between. In DNA, the CDR3 is TGTGCCAGCAGTGTCCTACTAGGCACCGGGGAGCTGTTTTTT. It is translated as CASSVLLGTGELFF.

This clonotype was recorded at least ten times. The J gene is TRBJ2-1, the V gene TRBV29-1; D is uncertain. The CDR3 extends over 13 amino acids. CDR1 SQVTM and CDR2 ANQGSEA come from the germline V gene. The V and J ends lost 7 bases and 0 bases respectively, with 10 bases between them. The CDR3: CSADTTSYNEQFF. The DNA for the CDR3 is TGCAGCGCTGACACCACCTCCTACAATGAGCAGTTCTTC.

This clonotype was detected many times. The chain has TRBV5-1 and TRBJ1-1, with unresolved D. The CDR3 is 11 residues long. From germline, CDR1 is SGHRS and CDR2 YFSETQ. V was shortened by 5 bases and J by 1 base, with 3 bases between the two germline ends. CDR3 protein: CASRENTEAFF. CDR3 bases: TGCGCCAGCAGGGAGAACACTGAAGCTTTCTTT. The variable domain in full, with the rest retrieved from reference TRBV5-1 and TRBJ1-1, is KAGVTQTPRYLIKTRGQQVTLSCSPISGHRSVSWYQQTPGQGLQFLFEYFSETQRNKGNFPGRFSGRQFSNSRSEMNVSTLELGDSALYLCASRENTEAFFGQGTRLTVV.

The chain uses TRBV6-6 and TRBJ2-7; D not certain. This CDR3 has 13 amino acids. With 4 bases removed from V and 6 bases from J, the gap between germline ends came to 13 bases. Germline CDR1 and CDR2: MNHNY and SVGAGI (reference sequence). CDR3: CASSSDVKSEQYF. Here the CDR3 DNA reads TGTGCCAGCAGTTCCGATGTTAAATCCGAGCAGTACTTC.

This clonotype was recorded at least ten times. The CDR3 DNA is TGCGCCAGCAGCCAACGGTTGCTTGGAACCGGGACAGGGGGCTTTAACACTGAAGCTTTCTTT. It is translated as CASSQRLLGTGTGGFNTEAFF. The V gene is TRBV4-1, the J gene TRBJ1-1; TRBD1 aligns across 12 bases. Germline V gene lookup returns CDR1 MGHRA and CDR2 YSYEKL. V shed 2 bases and J 2 bases; nucleotides not matched to a gene: 18. The CDR3 is made up of 21 amino acids.

By proportion, this clonotype is medium-sized (0.01 to 0.1%). J is TRBJ2-7 and V is TRBV28; D not resolved. Trimming shortened V by 5 bases and J by 5 bases, and 4 bases separated the two germline ends. Germline V CDR1 and CDR2: MDHEN, SYDVKM. The CDR3 spans 10 residues. The CDR3 here is CASSTHEQYF. The CDR3 DNA reads TGTGCCAGCAGTACTCACGAGCAGTACTTC. The full variable domain, in which reference TRBV28 and TRBJ2-7 provide the parts outside the CDR3, is DVKVTQSSRYLVKRTGEKVFLECVQDMDHENMFWYRQDPGLGLRLIYFSYDVKMKEKGDIPEGYSVSREKKERFSLILESASTNQTSMYLCASSTHEQYFGPGTRLTVT.

This clonotype was found many times. The chain has TRBV20-1 and TRBJ2-1; D is ambiguous. Trimming shortened V by 7 bases and J by 2 bases, and 9 bases separated the two germline ends. This CDR3 comprises 12 residues. Germline V gene sequence: CDR1 DFQATT, CDR2 SNEGSKA (reference sequence). The CDR3 DNA is TGCAGTGTGAGGTCAGCCTACAATGAGCAGTTCTTC. This sequence encodes CSVRSAYNEQFF.

This clonotype was counted ten times or more. The chain uses TRBV6-1 and TRBJ2-3, with 10 bases identical to TRBD1. Losses at the gene ends were 6 bases for V and 4 bases for J; bases not matched to a gene: 4. Germline-derived CDR1 and CDR2 are MNHNS and SASEGT. The CDR3 spans 14 residues. CDR3 DNA sequence: TGTGCCAGCAGGGACAGGGGGAGGTCAGATACGCAGTATTTT. It specifies CASRDRGRSDTQYF.

This sequence joins TRBV29-1 and TRBJ2-1; D is possibly TRBD2 (5 bases). The V gene's germline CDR1 is SQVTM and CDR2 ANQGSEA. Trimming stripped 5 bases from V and 4 bases from J, with 12 bases between. CDR3 length equals 13 residues. The chain's CDR3 is CSVLALLYNEQFF. The DNA for the CDR3 is TGCAGCGTTCTAGCTCTACTTTACAATGAGCAGTTCTTC.

This clonotype was picked up many times. This rearrangement joins TRBV5-1 to TRBJ2-2, with 7 bases fitting TRBD2. This CDR3 has 17 residues. Germline V lookup: CDR1 SGHRS, CDR2 YFSETQ. Unmatched junction bases numbered 7, after V lost 0 bases and J lost 2 bases. Here the CDR3 DNA reads TGCGCCAGCAGCTTGGCCCAGAGCGGGATTAACACCGGGGAGCTGTTTTTT. Translated, it gives CASSLAQSGINTGELFF.

This clonotype was counted ten times or more. The chain employs TRBV5-1 and TRBJ2-3; TRBD1 might be the D (5 bases). The V gene's germline CDR1 is SGHRS and CDR2 YFSETQ. The CDR3 has 15 amino acids. Deletions cut 4 bases from V and 4 bases from J, with 16 bases between. The CDR3 DNA reads as TGCGCCAGCAGCAGGCCTACCGTAGGGGCAGATACGCAGTATTTT. Encoded protein: CASSRPTVGADTQYF.

This clonotype came up many times. The chain links TRBV29-1 to TRBJ2-1; 8 bases fit TRBD1. Trimming removed 2 bases from V and 3 bases from J; junction bases left unmatched: 6. The CDR3 length is 15 residues. Germline CDR1 is SQVTM and CDR2 is ANQGSEA. CDR3 region: CSVEPRDRIYNEQFF. In nucleotides, the CDR3 is TGCAGCGTTGAACCCCGGGACAGGATCTACAATGAGCAGTTCTTC.

The genes are TRBV6-1 and TRBJ2-2; D is unresolved. The CDR3 length is 13 residues. Trimming cost V 1 base and J 4 bases, with 4 bases left between them. The germline V gene has CDR1 MNHNS and CDR2 SASEGT. The CDR3, as DNA: TGTGCCAGCAGTGAAGTCCTCACCGGGGAGCTGTTTTTT. Protein sequence: CASSEVLTGELFF.

V is TRBV6-1 and J is TRBJ2-7, with a tentative D call TRBD2 (6 bases). Germline CDR1 and CDR2: MNHNS and SASEGT. V was clipped by 0 bases and J by 3 bases, with 21 bases between them. The CDR3 contains 18 residues. The DNA of the CDR3 is TGTGCCAGCAGTGAAGCGCTCTCCCCTCGGGGAGGCGGCTACGAGCAGTACTTC. Residues: CASSEALSPRGGGYEQYF.

V is TRBV20-1 and J is TRBJ2-2; perhaps TRBD2 as D (6 bases). The length of the CDR3 is 14 residues. V was cut by 3 bases and J by 7 bases, with 15 bases left in between. Germline V gene lookup returns CDR1 DFQATT and CDR2 SNEGSKA (reference sequence). CDR3 protein: CSASAGRLSGELFF. CDR3 bases: TGCAGTGCTAGTGCGGGACGGCTGAGCGGGGAGCTGTTTTTT.

This clonotype showed up many times. V usage is TRBV20-1 and J usage is TRBJ2-3; weak D call: TRBD1 (5 bases). Germline V gene data show CDR1 as DFQATT and CDR2 as SNEGSKA (reference sequence). The CDR3 covers 14 residues. V was cut by 3 bases and J by 3 bases, with 13 bases left in between. The CDR3 spells CSASVGRATDTQYF. The CDR3 DNA sequence: TGCAGTGCTAGCGTGGGCAGGGCGACAGATACGCAGTATTTT.

This clonotype has ten or more counts. As DNA, the CDR3 is TGCGCCAGCAGTTCCCCTAGCGCGGAGACCCAGTACTTC. It codes for CASSSPSAETQYF. The chain couples TRBV5-1 to TRBJ2-5; TRBD2 might be the D (6 bases). The CDR3 is made up of 13 amino acids. The V gene lost 5 bases and the J gene lost 5 bases, with 13 bases spanning the gap. Germline V gene data show CDR1 as SGHRS and CDR2 as YFSETQ. The full variable domain, with the rest looked up from reference TRBV5-1 and TRBJ2-5, is KAGVTQTPRYLIKTRGQQVTLSCSPISGHRSVSWYQQTPGQGLQFLFEYFSETQRNKGNFPGRFSGRQFSNSRSEMNVSTLELGDSALYLCASSSPSAETQYFGPGTRLLVL.

This clonotype showed up many times. The chain employs TRBV29-1 and TRBJ2-7; 7 bases align to TRBD1. Trimming removed 1 base from V and 2 bases from J; junction bases left unmatched: 5. The CDR3 is 14 amino acids. Germline V gene sequence: CDR1 SQVTM, CDR2 ANQGSEA. In DNA form, the CDR3 reads TGCAGCGTTGAAGCCGGGACAGCCCCCTACGAGCAGTACTTC. Translation gives CSVEAGTAPYEQYF.

This clonotype appeared a single time. This chain uses TRBV7-9 with TRBJ2-3; a weak D match, TRBD1 (6 bases). This CDR3 comprises 14 residues. CDR1 is SEHNR and CDR2 is FQNEAQ in the germline V gene (reference sequence). The ends were cut back, 5 bases at V and 1 base at J, with 10 bases in the middle. The CDR3 DNA is TGTGCCAGCAGCCTGGACAGTGGCACAGATACGCAGTATTTT. Its translation: CASSLDSGTDTQYF.

This clonotype was seen repeatedly, ten times or more. The genes are TRBV21-1 and TRBJ2-5. TRBV21-1 is a listed pseudogene. The CDR3 contains 11 residues. The CDR3 region has the DNA TGTGCCAGCACCGGTAAAGAGACCCAGTACTTC. It codes for CASTGKETQYF.

The chain recombines TRBV19 with TRBJ2-2, with 14 bases fitting TRBD2. This CDR3 is built from 19 residues. Germline trimming cut 3 bases from V and 4 bases from J; bases unmatched to any gene: 10. Germline V gene sequence: CDR1 LNHDA, CDR2 SQIVND (reference sequence). The chain's CDR3 is CASSIPGTSGRGITGELFF. The CDR3 DNA is TGTGCCAGTAGTATCCCAGGGACTAGCGGGAGAGGTATCACCGGGGAGCTGTTTTTT.

This chain joins TRBV30 and TRBJ2-1; D is perhaps TRBD1 (8 bases). Trimming cost V 1 base and J 7 bases, with 26 bases left between them. Germline V lookup: CDR1 GTSNPN, CDR2 SVGIG (reference sequence). The CDR3 extends over 18 amino acids. The CDR3 nucleotides are TGTGCCTGGAGTGGAGGGACAGGCGGGAGTTGGGGCTGGAATGAGCAGTTCTTC. Translating it yields CAWSGGTGGSWGWNEQFF.

The V call is TRBV10-1, the J call TRBJ1-1; the D is unclear. The CDR3 totals 14 residues. Germline CDR1 and CDR2: WNHNN and SYGVQD (reference sequence). V dropped 6 bases and J dropped 2 bases, with 13 bases sitting between them. The CDR3: CASRRDPGNTEAFF. The CDR3 bases are TGCGCCAGCAGGAGAGACCCAGGCAACACTGAAGCTTTCTTT.